This TCR beta chain was sequenced in a study of OX40 agonist ivuxolimab in advanced cancers. Study information: Patients received intravenous ivuxolimab every 2 weeks at 0.01 to 10 mg/kg.

V was cut by 3 bases and J by 7 bases, with 18 bases left in between. The germline CDR1 and CDR2 sequences are LGHNA and YSLEER. This CDR3 region has 16 residues. The method was immunoSEQ multiplex PCR; TCRdb's version includes in-frame clones alone and lacks a portion of them. The data show around 65,000 clones, around 91% seen once. The TCR was taken from an adult with an advanced solid tumor such as melanoma, head and neck, liver or kidney cancer. The material was CD4+ or CD8+ T cells sorted from blood, obtained in a trial of the OX40 agonist ivuxolimab. The rearrangement links TRBV4-3 to TRBJ2-2, with D unresolved. The CDR3 DNA reads TGCGCCAGCAGCCAGACCGGGCTCGGGTACGGCGGGGAGCTGTTTTTT. Translating gives CASSQTGLGYGGELFF.